This T cell receptor (beta chain) appears in the sequencing data of a study of blood T cell repertoires in COVID-19. CDR1 is LNHDA and CDR2 is SQIVND in the germline V gene (reference sequence). V was pared by 8 bases and J by 6 bases, with 17 bases of the junction left unmatched. The CDR3 loop spans 16 amino acids. Clones were read by immunoSEQ multiplex PCR, and TCRdb kept only the in-frame ones, dropping some. The sample has about 190,000 clones; roughly four fifths are singletons. The sequence was collected from a middle-aged woman with acute or convalescent COVID-19. The V gene is TRBV19, the J gene TRBJ1-1, with 8 nucleotides matching TRBD1. Sample: peripheral blood. CDR3 coding DNA: TGTGCCAGTGCCGACAGGGGCCTACCCTTATCGGCTGAAGCTTTCTTT. It is translated as CASADRGLPLSAEAFF.